The 5 T cell receptor beta chains listed next were all sequenced from one sample in a study of blood T cell repertoires in COVID-19. Profiled with immunoSEQ multiplex PCR; TCRdb holds only in-frame clones, not every one. This table holds roughly 240,000 clones, under 90% found once. The sequencing sample was made of PBMCs or T cells enriched from blood (not recorded which). The receptors shown here come from a woman aged 35 to 49 who had been exposed to COVID-19.

This chain joins TRBV7-3 and TRBJ2-3; D unclear. V lost 2 bases and J lost 0, with 12 bases in between. CDR1 is SGHTA and CDR2 is FQGTGA in the germline V gene. The CDR3 spans 16 residues. DNA of the CDR3: TGTGCCAGCAGCTTACAGGCACCCACTAGCACAGATACGCAGTATTTT. It yields the protein CASSLQAPTSTDTQYF.

This clone was detected a few times. The V gene is TRBV3-1 (or the pseudogene TRBV3-2), the J gene TRBJ1-2; 7 nucleotides match TRBD1. This CDR3 is 14 amino acids long. The V segment lost 0 bases and the J segment 8 bases; nucleotides outside the gene matches: 6. Germline CDR1 LGHDT, CDR2 YNNKEL (reference sequence). CDR3 coding DNA: TGTGCCAGCAGCCAAGATTATGGGACAGCGGGCTACACCTTC. Protein: CASSQDYGTAGYTF.

The genes are TRBV29-1 and TRBJ1-1; 7 bases match TRBD1. The V and J ends lost 4 bases and 3 bases, in that order; junction bases with no gene match: 5. Per the germline V gene, CDR1 is SQVTM and CDR2 is ANQGSEA. This CDR3 is 13 amino acids long. This CDR3 reads CSVASGTDTEAFF. DNA of the CDR3: TGCAGCGTTGCCTCCGGGACAGACACTGAAGCTTTCTTT.

This chain connects TRBV7-9 to TRBJ1-6; no reliable D call. The V and J ends lost 5 bases and 8 bases respectively, with 13 bases between them. CDR3 length: 14 residues. Germline V lookup: CDR1 SEHNR, CDR2 FQNEAQ (reference sequence). The CDR3 spells CASSRLTRDSPLHF. The CDR3 DNA sequence: TGTGCCAGCAGCCGACTCACTCGCGATTCACCCCTCCACTTT.

This clone was recorded once. The rearrangement links TRBV7-2 to TRBJ2-5, with 7 nucleotides matching TRBD1. The V gene end was trimmed by 0 bases and the J gene end by 2 bases; junction bases not matched to a gene: 0. The CDR3 contains 14 residues. Germline assignment: CDR1 SGHTA and CDR2 FQGNSA. The CDR3 loop is CASSLAGQQETQYF. For the CDR3, the DNA is TGTGCCAGCAGCTTAGCGGGACAGCAAGAGACCCAGTACTTC.